This T cell receptor beta chain was recorded in a study of blood T cell repertoires in COVID-19. Study at large: PBMCs, B-cell-depleted T cells, or T cells were the source of the cDNA or gDNA that made up the material.

The study drew participants aged about 18 to 89 years from approximately 25 US areas. Two negative PCRs, clearance, or symptom resolution characterized the recovered Cohort 3 donors. Original data processing: Reference gene primer amplification gave nucleated cell count estimates. Profiling relied on immunoSEQ multiplex PCR, and the TCRdb table lists in-frame clones only, not all of them. The V and J calls and clone size come from that table; D and trimming were worked out from the DNA. The table lists hundreds of thousands of clones, 65% to 90% of them singletons. The germline V gene encodes CDR1 SGHTA and CDR2 FQGNSA. This CDR3 is 16 amino acids long. V was clipped by 2 bases and J by 7 bases; unmatched bases: 8.

The sequence was obtained from a man younger than 45 who had recovered from COVID-19. The sample taken for sequencing was PBMCs or T cells enriched from blood (not recorded which). The genes are TRBV7-2 and TRBJ2-1; 10 bases are a match to TRBD1. CDR3 coding DNA: TGTGCCAGCAGCTTACGTTTTGGGACAGGGGAAAATGAGCAGTTCTTC. It is translated as CASSLRFGTGENEQFF.